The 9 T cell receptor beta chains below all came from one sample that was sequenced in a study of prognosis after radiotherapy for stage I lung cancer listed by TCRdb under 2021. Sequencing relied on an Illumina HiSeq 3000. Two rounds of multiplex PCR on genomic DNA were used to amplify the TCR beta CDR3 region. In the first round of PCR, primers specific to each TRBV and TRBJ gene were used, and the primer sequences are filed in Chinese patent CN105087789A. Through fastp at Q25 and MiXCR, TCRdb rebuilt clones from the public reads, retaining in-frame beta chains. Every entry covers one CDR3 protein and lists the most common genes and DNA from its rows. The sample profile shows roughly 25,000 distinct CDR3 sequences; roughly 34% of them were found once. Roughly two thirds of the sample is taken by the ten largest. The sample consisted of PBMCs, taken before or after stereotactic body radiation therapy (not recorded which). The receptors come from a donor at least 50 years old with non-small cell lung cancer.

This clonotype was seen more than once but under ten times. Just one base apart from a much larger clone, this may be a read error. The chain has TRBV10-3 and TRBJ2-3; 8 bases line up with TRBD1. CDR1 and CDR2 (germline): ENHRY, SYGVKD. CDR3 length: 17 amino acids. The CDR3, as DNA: TGTGCCATCAGTGGGGGACAGGAGATTTCTAGCACAGATACGCTGTATTTT. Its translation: CAISGGQEISSTDTLYF.

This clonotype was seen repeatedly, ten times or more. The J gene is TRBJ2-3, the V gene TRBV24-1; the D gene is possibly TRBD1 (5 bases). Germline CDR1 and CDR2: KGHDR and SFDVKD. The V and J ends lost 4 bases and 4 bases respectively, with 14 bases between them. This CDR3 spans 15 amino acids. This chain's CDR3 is CATSEPQVGADTQYF. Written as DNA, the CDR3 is TGTGCCACCAGTGAACCGCAGGTAGGGGCAGATACGCAGTATTTT.

CDR3 sequence (DNA): TGTGCCAGCAGCTTACCGGGACTAGCGGGAGAGAAGGATACGCAGTATTTT. Protein product: CASSLPGLAGEKDTQYF. V usage is TRBV13 and J usage is TRBJ2-3, with 14 bases aligning to TRBD2. Germline V lookup: CDR1 PRHDT, CDR2 FYEKMQ (reference sequence). This CDR3 is 17 amino acids long. V shed 2 bases and J 6 bases; nucleotides not matched to a gene: 7.

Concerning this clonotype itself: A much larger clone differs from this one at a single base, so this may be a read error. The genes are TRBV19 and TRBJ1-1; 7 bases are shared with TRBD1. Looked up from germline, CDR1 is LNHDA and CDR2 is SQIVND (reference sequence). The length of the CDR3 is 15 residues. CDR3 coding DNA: TGTGCCATTAGTCCACCGGGCAGGGGGAAAACTGAAGCTTTCTTT. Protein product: CAISPPGRGKTEAFF. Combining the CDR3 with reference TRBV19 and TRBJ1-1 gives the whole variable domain DGGITQSPKYLFRKEGQNVTLSCEQNLNHDAMYWYRQDPGQGLRLIYYSQIVNDFQKGDIAEGYSVSREKKESFPLTVTSAQKNPTAFYLCAISPPGRGKTEAFFGQGTRLTVV.

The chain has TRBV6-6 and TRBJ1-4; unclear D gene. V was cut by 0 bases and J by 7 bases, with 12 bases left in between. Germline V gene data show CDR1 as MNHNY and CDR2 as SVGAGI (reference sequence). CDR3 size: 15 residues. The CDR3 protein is CASSYSMGSTEKLFF. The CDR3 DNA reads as TGTGCCAGCAGTTACTCGATGGGGAGTACTGAAAAACTGTTTTTT.

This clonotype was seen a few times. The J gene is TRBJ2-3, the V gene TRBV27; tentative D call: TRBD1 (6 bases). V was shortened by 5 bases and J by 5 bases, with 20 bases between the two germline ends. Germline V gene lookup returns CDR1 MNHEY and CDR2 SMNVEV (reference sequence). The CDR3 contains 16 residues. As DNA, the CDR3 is TGTGCCAGCAGTCCCCCCCTACAGGGTTCCAAAGATACGCAGTATTTT. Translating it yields CASSPPLQGSKDTQYF.

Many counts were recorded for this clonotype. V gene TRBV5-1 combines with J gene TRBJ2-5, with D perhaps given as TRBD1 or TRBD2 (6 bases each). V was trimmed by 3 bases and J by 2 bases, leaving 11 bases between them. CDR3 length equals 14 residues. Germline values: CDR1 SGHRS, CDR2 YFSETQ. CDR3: CASSWRGEQETQYF. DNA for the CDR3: TGCGCCAGCAGCTGGAGGGGGGAACAAGAGACCCAGTACTTC.

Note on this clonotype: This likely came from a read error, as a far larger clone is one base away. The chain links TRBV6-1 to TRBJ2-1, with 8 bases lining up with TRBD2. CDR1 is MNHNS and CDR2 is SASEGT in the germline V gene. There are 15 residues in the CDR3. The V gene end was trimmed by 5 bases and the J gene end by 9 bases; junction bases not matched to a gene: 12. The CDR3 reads CASSYLSGGPIEQFF. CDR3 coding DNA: TGTGCCAGCAGTTACCTATCGGGAGGGCCGATTGAGCAGTTCTTC.

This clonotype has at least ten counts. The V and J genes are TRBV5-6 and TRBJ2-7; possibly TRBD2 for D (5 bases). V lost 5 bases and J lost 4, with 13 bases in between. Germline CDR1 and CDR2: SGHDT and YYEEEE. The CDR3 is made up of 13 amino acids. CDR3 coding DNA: TGTGCCAGCAGTTCCACTAGTTCTTACGAGCAGTACTTC. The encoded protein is CASSSTSSYEQYF.